What follows are 10 T cell receptor beta chains derived from one specimen sequenced in a study of blood T cells in healthy people across ages. PCR was performed a second time for roughly 7 to 11 cycles using a sample-barcoded 5' primer and a J-beta primer mix. Each CDR3 protein is one row after TCRdb ran MiXCR on the 5' RACE reads. This table holds hundreds of thousands of distinct CDR3 sequences, around a quarter found once. This sample was also put to use in a study of T cells of mothers and their children.

Sequences were obtained from blood. The source of these receptors is a boy younger than 18 in good health.

V gene TRBV5-6 combines with J gene TRBJ2-7; D possibly corresponds to TRBD2 (5 bases). V lost 1 base to trimming and J lost 8 bases, with 7 bases between them. This CDR3 region has 11 residues. Germline V gives CDR1 SGHDT, CDR2 YYEEEE. The CDR3 nucleotides read TGTGCCAGCAGCTTGAGGGAGAAGCAGTACTTC. It encodes CASSLREKQYF.

This chain joins TRBV4-1 and TRBJ2-3, with unresolved D. Trimming shortened V by 0 bases and J by 2 bases, and 9 bases separated the two germline ends. This CDR3 region has 15 residues. CDR1 MGHRA and CDR2 YSYEKL come from the germline V gene. As DNA, the CDR3 is TGCGCCAGCAGCCAAGATTCCAGCCACACAGATACGCAGTATTTT. Translated, it gives CASSQDSSHTDTQYF.

This clonotype was found a few times. The DNA for the CDR3 is TGTGCCAGCAGCCAAAGCTGGGGACGGGATGCGCAGTATTTT. Amino acids: CASSQSWGRDAQYF. The chain joins TRBV3-1 to TRBJ2-3; D may match TRBD1 or TRBD2 (5 bases each). Deletions cut 2 bases from V and 10 bases from J, with 16 bases between. CDR1 LGHDT and CDR2 YNNKEL come from the germline V gene (reference sequence). CDR3 length: 14 residues.

This clonotype showed up many times. This chain connects TRBV12-3 or TRBV12-4 to TRBJ2-5; no clear D gene. V was pared by 6 bases and J by 5 bases, with 7 bases between. The CDR3 contains 11 residues. CDR3 nucleotides: TGTGCCAGCAGCCAAACCGAGACCCAGTACTTC. Its protein is CASSQTETQYF.

The chain combines TRBV7-8 with TRBJ2-5, with no clear D. Gene TRBJ2-7 matches the end of the DNA better, so the J call may be wrong. The CDR3 has 14 amino acids. CDR1 is SGHVS and CDR2 is FQNEAQ in the germline V gene. The DNA of the CDR3 is TGTGCCAGCAGCCCGCGGCAGGCGACCTACGAGCAGTACTTC. Translated: CASSPRQATYEQYF.

The chain has TRBV29-1 and TRBJ2-4, with D perhaps being TRBD1 or TRBD2 (7 bases each). This CDR3 region has 12 residues. V was trimmed by 7 bases and J by 9 bases, leaving 16 bases between them. Germline values: CDR1 SQVTM, CDR2 ANQGSEA. CDR3: CSALTGEGIQYF. The CDR3 DNA reads TGCAGCGCTCTAACAGGGGAGGGCATTCAGTACTTC. The entire variable domain, with the rest obtained from reference TRBV29-1 and TRBJ2-4, is as follows: SAVISQKPSRDICQRGTSLTIQCQVDSQVTMMFWYRQQPGQSLTLIATANQGSEATYESGFVIDKFPISRPNLTFSTLTVSNMSPEDSSIYLCSALTGEGIQYFGAGTRLSVL.

The chain joins TRBV11-3 to TRBJ2-3; the match to TRBD2 covers 8 bases. The CDR3 length is 14 residues. With 5 bases clipped from V and 7 bases from J, the junction kept 8 bases outside the gene matches. Germline loops: CDR1 SGHNT, CDR2 YENEEA. The CDR3 loop reads CASSTSGSRNTQYF. The CDR3 DNA follows: TGTGCCAGCAGCACTAGCGGAAGTAGGAATACGCAGTATTTT. Using reference TRBV11-3 and TRBJ2-3 for the parts outside the CDR3, the full variable domain is EAGVVQSPRYKIIEKKQPVAFWCNPISGHNTLYWYLQNLGQGPELLIRYENEEAVDDSQLPKDRFSAERLKGVDSTLKIQPAELGDSAVYLCASSTSGSRNTQYFGPGTRLTVL.

This clonotype appeared a few times. The chain has TRBV4-1 and TRBJ2-7; D call uncertain. CDR1 MGHRA and CDR2 YSYEKL come from the germline V gene. This CDR3 has 13 residues. V was pared by 6 bases and J by 3 bases, with 12 bases between. CDR3 DNA: TGCGCCAGCAGATCTAGAACGGACTACGAGCAGTACTTC. Translated, it gives CASRSRTDYEQYF.

The gene calls are TRBV29-1 and TRBJ1-2, with unresolved D. Trimming removed 0 bases from V and 6 bases from J, with 11 bases in between. This CDR3 has 13 amino acids. Germline values: CDR1 SQVTM, CDR2 ANQGSEA. CDR3 protein: CSVEDPVSDGYTF. CDR3 in DNA: TGCAGCGTTGAAGATCCAGTATCGGATGGCTACACCTTC.

The table lists this clonotype with many counts. The rearrangement uses TRBV4-3 and TRBJ2-1, with TRBD1 matching over 9 bases. Germline lookup yields CDR1 LGHNA and CDR2 YSLEER. This CDR3 comprises 15 residues. J was trimmed by 2 bases and V by 1 base; bases with no gene match: 0. CDR3 sequence: CASSQGQGAYNEQFF. CDR3 DNA sequence: TGCGCCAGCAGCCAAGGACAGGGGGCCTACAATGAGCAGTTCTTC.